The 29 T cell receptor beta chains below were found in one sample sequenced in a study of blood T cell repertoires in COVID-19. Produced via immunoSEQ multiplex PCR; TCRdb's table is partial and in-frame only. The sample gives approximately 170,000 clones, 88% of which show up once; approximately 9% is in the top ten. Input material: PBMCs or T cells enriched from blood (not recorded which). These receptors were collected from a young woman who had recovered from COVID-19.

This chain links TRBV9 with TRBJ2-1; D is uncertain. V shed 4 bases and J shed 8 bases, with 10 bases lying between them. This CDR3 spans 12 amino acids. The germline V gene encodes CDR1 SGDLS and CDR2 YYNGEE. CDR3 amino acids: CASSSRLDEQFF. The CDR3 coding sequence is TGTGCCAGCAGCTCGAGGCTAGATGAGCAGTTCTTC.

This clone has a handful of counts. V is TRBV19 and J is TRBJ1-5, with D uncertain. V dropped 9 bases and J dropped 0 bases, with 15 bases sitting between them. Per germline, CDR1 LNHDA and CDR2 SQIVND (reference sequence). The CDR3 totals 15 residues. CDR3 residues: CASRNRVHSNQPQHF. For the CDR3, the DNA is TGTGCCAGCCGAAACAGAGTTCATAGCAATCAGCCCCAGCATTTT. Full variable domain (outside the CDR3, taken from reference TRBV19 and TRBJ1-5): DGGITQSPKYLFRKEGQNVTLSCEQNLNHDAMYWYRQDPGQGLRLIYYSQIVNDFQKGDIAEGYSVSREKKESFPLTVTSAQKNPTAFYLCASRNRVHSNQPQHFGDGTRLSIL.

The chain recombines TRBV6-5 with TRBJ1-5; no firm D call. Trimming pared 6 bases from V and 6 bases from J, leaving 15 bases between. The germline CDR1 and CDR2 sequences are MNHEY and SVGAGI. CDR3 length: 14 residues. Written as DNA, the CDR3 is TGTGCCAGCAGGCGTGGGGAGAACGGTCAGCCCCAGCATTTT. It translates to CASRRGENGQPQHF.

The V gene is TRBV29-1, the J gene TRBJ1-1, with D unclear. V lost 6 bases to trimming and J lost 4 bases, with 12 bases between them. CDR1 and CDR2 from the germline V gene are SQVTM and ANQGSEA. The CDR3 runs 12 residues. DNA of the CDR3: TGCAGCGTGAGGGATCTGGTCACTGAAGCTTTCTTT. Protein: CSVRDLVTEAFF.

In this sample, this clone turned up many times. This chain connects TRBV19 to TRBJ1-1; no reliable D call. The V gene lost 5 bases and the J gene lost 5 bases, with 12 bases spanning the gap. This CDR3 has 13 amino acids. Germline CDR1 and CDR2: LNHDA and SQIVND (reference sequence). The CDR3 nucleotides are TGTGCCAGTAGTCGGGATCTTGGGACTGAAGCTTTCTTT. This codes for CASSRDLGTEAFF.

The chain is built from TRBV7-8 and TRBJ1-2, with 7 bases matching TRBD1. The trim removed 5 bases at V and 2 bases at J, leaving 8 bases unmatched. This CDR3 has 15 residues. CDR1 and CDR2 from the germline V gene are SGHVS and FQNEAQ. For the CDR3, the DNA is TGTGCCAGCAGCGTCCTCGCACAGGGGAACTATGGCTACACCTTC. This encodes CASSVLAQGNYGYTF.

The chain recombines TRBV11-1 with TRBJ1-1; possible D gene TRBD1, 6 bases. Germline V gene sequence: CDR1 SGHAT, CDR2 FQDESV (reference sequence). The CDR3 consists of 14 residues. The germline V and J ends were trimmed by 1 base and 3 bases, with 9 bases remaining between them. The CDR3 loop reads CASSLEAGDTEAFF. The CDR3 DNA reads as TGTGCCAGCAGCTTAGAAGCAGGGGACACTGAAGCTTTCTTT.

This chain links TRBV7-3 with TRBJ2-5; possible D gene TRBD2, 5 bases. Germline loops: CDR1 SGHTA, CDR2 FQGTGA. V was cut by 1 base and J by 0 bases, with 9 bases left in between. This CDR3 region has 15 residues. The CDR3: CASSLNPGNQETQYF. In DNA form, the CDR3 reads TGTGCCAGCAGCTTAAATCCGGGGAACCAAGAGACCCAGTACTTC.

This sequence joins TRBV18 and TRBJ1-1, with 8 bases identical to TRBD1. The CDR3 extends over 13 amino acids. V lost 2 bases and J lost 5; bases outside the gene matches: 1. Germline V gene sequence: CDR1 KGHSH, CDR2 LQKENI. The CDR3: CASSPRQGTEAFF. In DNA form, the CDR3 reads TGTGCCAGCTCACCAAGACAGGGGACTGAAGCTTTCTTT.

The chain recombines TRBV7-9 with TRBJ1-1, with D possibly being TRBD1 (5 bases). Germline CDR1 and CDR2: SEHNR and FQNEAQ (reference sequence). The CDR3 totals 16 residues. V was shortened by 5 bases and J by 0 bases, with 16 bases between the two germline ends. The CDR3 sequence: CASSPRGEGVNTEAFF. The CDR3 coding sequence is TGTGCCAGCAGCCCGCGGGGGGAGGGCGTGAACACTGAAGCTTTCTTT.

This clone was seen a handful of times. The CDR3, as DNA: TGTGCCAGCGCCGGGACTAGCGACTACAATGAGCAGTTCTTC. Amino acid sequence: CASAGTSDYNEQFF. The rearrangement uses TRBV6-5 and TRBJ2-1; 10 bases are a match to TRBD2. From germline, CDR1 is MNHEY and CDR2 SVGAGI. The ends lost 8 bases at V and 3 bases at J; junction bases unmatched: 4. The CDR3 is 14 residues long.

This chain uses TRBV9 with TRBJ2-3; 8 nucleotides match TRBD2. Germline V gene data show CDR1 as SGDLS and CDR2 as YYNGEE. The CDR3 consists of 18 residues. Trimming at V came to 0 bases and at J to 0 bases, leaving 9 bases not matched to a gene. This CDR3 is CASSVATELAASTDTQYF. CDR3 DNA sequence: TGTGCCAGCAGCGTAGCTACCGAACTAGCGGCTAGCACAGATACGCAGTATTTT.

This sequence joins TRBV2 and TRBJ1-1, with D possibly being TRBD1 (6 bases). V shed 4 bases and J shed 1 base, with 10 bases lying between them. Germline values: CDR1 SNHLY, CDR2 FYNNEI. The CDR3 contains 14 residues. The CDR3 nucleotides are TGTGCCAGCAGTGTTTGGACAGAGAACACTGAAGCTTTCTTT. As protein: CASSVWTENTEAFF.

This rearrangement joins TRBV6-6 to TRBJ1-1; 7 nucleotides match TRBD1. The V gene's germline CDR1 is MNHNY and CDR2 SVGAGI (reference sequence). The V segment lost 0 bases and the J segment 11 bases; nucleotides outside the gene matches: 12. This CDR3 contains 15 residues. The CDR3 spells CASSYSRTGGQSAFF. CDR3 nucleotide sequence: TGTGCCAGCAGTTACTCCCGGACAGGCGGGCAATCGGCTTTCTTT.

This sequence joins TRBV11-2 and TRBJ2-3; no clear D gene. The CDR3 extends over 14 amino acids. Trimming pared 3 bases from V and 4 bases from J, leaving 11 bases between. Per the germline V gene, CDR1 is SGHAT and CDR2 is FQNNGV. In DNA, the CDR3 is TGTGCCAGCAGCTTTACGACAAGCCCAGATACGCAGTATTTT. Its protein product is CASSFTTSPDTQYF.

The J gene is TRBJ2-3, the V gene TRBV5-1; D perhaps matches TRBD1 (5 bases). Germline CDR1 and CDR2: SGHRS and YFSETQ. The CDR3 extends over 17 amino acids. V gave up 4 bases and J gave up 1 base, with 19 bases separating them. The CDR3 nucleotides read TGCGCCAGCAGCCCGGATCAGGGATTACTGGGCACAGATACGCAGTATTTT. The encoded protein is CASSPDQGLLGTDTQYF.

J is TRBJ1-2 and V is TRBV19; no definite D call. Trimming took 8 bases from V and 8 from J, leaving 15 bases between them. CDR1 is LNHDA, CDR2 SQIVND, per germline (reference sequence). The CDR3 totals 12 residues. DNA of the CDR3: TGTGCCAGTGGCGCAGGTGCATGGGGCTACACCTTC. It translates to CASGAGAWGYTF.

Details on this clone: Other DNA sequences of this sample code for an identical CDR3. V is TRBV27 and J is TRBJ2-7; tentative D call: TRBD2 (6 bases). V was pared by 3 bases and J by 2 bases, with 11 bases between. In germline, CDR1 is MNHEY, CDR2 SMNVEV (reference sequence). The CDR3 sequence is 14 residues long. In DNA, the CDR3 is TGTGCCAGCAGTTTGGGAGGCCAAACCTACGAGCAGTACTTC. It encodes CASSLGGQTYEQYF.

CDR3 DNA: TGTGCCAGCAGTTTCGTGACAGGGGGAGACGAGCAGTACTTC. Translated: CASSFVTGGDEQYF. The rearrangement joins TRBV6-5 to TRBJ2-7; 9 bases align to TRBD1. J lost 5 bases, V lost 4 bases, and 6 bases had no gene match. The CDR3 loop spans 14 amino acids. CDR1 and CDR2 from the germline V gene are MNHEY and SVGAGI.

CDR3 region: CASSLRDSTMDEQFF. In nucleotides, the CDR3 is TGTGCCAGCAGCCTCCGGGACAGTACCATGGATGAGCAGTTCTTC. The chain uses TRBV14 and TRBJ2-1; 7 bases agree with TRBD1. Unmatched junction bases numbered 11, after V lost 4 bases and J lost 8 bases. In germline, CDR1 is SGHDN, CDR2 FVKESK. The CDR3 has 15 amino acids. The entire variable domain, with the rest obtained from reference TRBV14 and TRBJ2-1, is as follows: EAGVTQFPSHSVIEKGQTVTLRCDPISGHDNLYWYRRVMGKEIKFLLHFVKESKQDESGMPNNRFLAERTGGTYSTLKVQPAELEDSGVYFCASSLRDSTMDEQFFGPGTRLTVL.

The chain couples TRBV5-4 to TRBJ1-2, with D unclear. In germline, CDR1 is SGHNT, CDR2 YYREEE (reference sequence). This CDR3 region has 13 residues. V was shortened by 4 bases and J by 4 bases, with 11 bases between the two germline ends. DNA of the CDR3: TGTGCCAGCAGCCGGGAGGGTAGCTATGGCTACACCTTC. Amino acids: CASSREGSYGYTF.

This clone came up once. V is TRBV19 and J is TRBJ1-1, with TRBD1 matching 7 bases. The ends lost 10 bases at V and 6 bases at J; junction bases unmatched: 11. There are 13 residues in the CDR3. Germline V gene data show CDR1 as LNHDA and CDR2 as SQIVND (reference sequence). The CDR3 loop reads CAIKGRGLAEAFF. CDR3 sequence (DNA): TGTGCCATCAAGGGAAGGGGGCTAGCTGAAGCTTTCTTT.

This clone was seen once. This chain joins TRBV28 and TRBJ1-5, with TRBD1 as a possible D gene (5 bases). Germline CDR1 is MDHEN and CDR2 is SYDVKM. CDR3 length: 18 residues. Trimming shortened V by 2 bases and J by 0 bases, and 17 bases separated the two germline ends. CDR3 in DNA: TGTGCCAGCAGTTTACCCTTTGGGAGGGGCTATAGCAATCAGCCCCAGCATTTT. Its protein is CASSLPFGRGYSNQPQHF.

The V and J genes are TRBV6-2 or TRBV6-3 and TRBJ2-1; 7 nucleotides line up with TRBD2. Trimming at V came to 4 bases and at J to 4 bases, leaving 7 bases not matched to a gene. Looked up from germline, CDR1 is MNHEY and CDR2 is SVGEGT. The CDR3 has 15 residues. CDR3: CASSWGSGPYNEQFF. CDR3 bases: TGTGCCAGCAGTTGGGGTAGCGGGCCGTACAATGAGCAGTTCTTC.

The chain is built from TRBV7-9 and TRBJ1-3; D is ambiguous. Trimming cost V 6 bases and J 7 bases, with 10 bases left between them. Germline CDR1 reads SEHNR; CDR2 reads FQNEAQ (reference sequence). The CDR3 covers 12 residues. CDR3 DNA: TGTGCCAGCAGGGAGTCTGACAACACCATATATTTT. This translates into CASRESDNTIYF. Complete variable domain (other parts from reference TRBV7-9 and TRBJ1-3): DTGVSQNPRHKITKRGQNVTFRCDPISEHNRLYWYRQTLGQGPEFLTYFQNEAQLEKSRLLSDRFSAERPKGSFSTLEIQRTEQGDSAMYLCASRESDNTIYFGEGSWLTVV.

This chain connects TRBV10-2 to TRBJ2-7; perhaps TRBD1 as D (6 bases). Trimming left V 2 bases short and J 2 bases short, with 13 bases between. Germline V gene data show CDR1 as WSHSY and CDR2 as SAAADI. The CDR3 runs to 15 residues. CDR3 nucleotides: TGCGCCAGCAGTGAGGGGGACACGCTGACCTACGAGCAGTACTTC. This translates into CASSEGDTLTYEQYF.

The V call is TRBV5-5, the J call TRBJ1-2; D is uncertain. Germline-derived CDR1 and CDR2 are SGHKS and YYEKEE (reference sequence). The length of the CDR3 is 12 residues. Trimming removed 0 bases from V and 4 bases from J, with 4 bases in between. The CDR3 spells CASSLVGYGYTF. The CDR3 nucleotides are TGTGCCAGCAGCTTGGTCGGCTATGGCTACACCTTC.

The chain uses TRBV7-3 and TRBJ2-2, with 11 bases fitting TRBD2. This CDR3 is 16 amino acids long. J gave up 4 bases and V 4 bases, and 5 bases lay outside the gene matches. Germline CDR1 is SGHTA and CDR2 is FQGTGA. CDR3: CASSSDGLAGTGELFF. The CDR3 DNA follows: TGTGCCAGCAGCTCCGACGGACTAGCGGGCACCGGGGAGCTGTTTTTT.

A single count supports this clone. The chain is built from TRBV29-1 and TRBJ2-7, with D maybe TRBD1 (5 bases). Trimming shortened V by 2 bases and J by 5 bases, and 13 bases separated the two germline ends. CDR1 and CDR2 (germline): SQVTM, ANQGSEA. CDR3 length: 13 amino acids. The CDR3 protein is CSVEFLGQDEQYF. CDR3 in DNA: TGCAGCGTTGAATTTTTGGGGCAGGACGAGCAGTACTTC.